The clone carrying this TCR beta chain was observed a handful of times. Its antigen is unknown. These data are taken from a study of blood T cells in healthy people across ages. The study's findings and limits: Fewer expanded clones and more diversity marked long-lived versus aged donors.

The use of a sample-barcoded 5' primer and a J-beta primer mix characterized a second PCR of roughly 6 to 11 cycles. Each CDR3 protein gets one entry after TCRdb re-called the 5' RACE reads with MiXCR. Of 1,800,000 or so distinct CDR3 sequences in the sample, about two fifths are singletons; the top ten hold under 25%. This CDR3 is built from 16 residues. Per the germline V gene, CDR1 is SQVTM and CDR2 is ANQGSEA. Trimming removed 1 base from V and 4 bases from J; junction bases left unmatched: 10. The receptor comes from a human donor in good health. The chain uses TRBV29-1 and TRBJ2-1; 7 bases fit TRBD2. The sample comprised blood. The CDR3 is CSVEVPRAGEYNEQFF. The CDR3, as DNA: TGCAGCGTTGAAGTCCCTCGGGCGGGAGAGTACAATGAGCAGTTCTTC.